This TCR beta chain came from a study of shared clonotypes between healthy human individuals. The wider study: Ranging from 18 to 49 in age, donors were a couple of women and three men.

Generated by immunoSEQ multiplex PCR, the TCRdb table keeps only in-frame clones and is missing some. The sample contains some 480,000 clones, roughly 85% of which appear only once. Germline assignment: CDR1 SGHRS and CDR2 YFSETQ. The CDR3 totals 16 residues. Losses at the gene ends were 0 bases for V and 4 bases for J; bases not matched to a gene: 5. On this clone: Its cognate antigen is unknown.

Overall study findings and caveats: Sample collection involved blood only; tissue repertoires are likely different. An effect of sequencing depth on clonotype sharing among donors was expected.

V is TRBV5-1 and J is TRBJ2-2; TRBD1 matches 8 bases. Specimen: PBMCs. This sequence originates from a woman between 35 and 50 years old in good health. Some clones in this sample may be carry-over from other donors' samples. The CDR3, as DNA: TGCGCCAGCAGCTTGGGGACAGGGTCCCGCACCGGGGAGCTGTTTTTT. Amino acids: CASSLGTGSRTGELFF.